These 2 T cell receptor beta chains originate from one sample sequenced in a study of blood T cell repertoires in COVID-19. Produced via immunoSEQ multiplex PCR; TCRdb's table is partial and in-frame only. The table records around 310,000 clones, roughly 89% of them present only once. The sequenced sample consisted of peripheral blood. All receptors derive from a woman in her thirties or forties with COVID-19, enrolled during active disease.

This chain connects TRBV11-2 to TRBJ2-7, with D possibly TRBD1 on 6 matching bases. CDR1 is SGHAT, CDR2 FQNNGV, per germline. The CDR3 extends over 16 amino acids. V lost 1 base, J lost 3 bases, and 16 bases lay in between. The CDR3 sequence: CASSLVFQGKYYEQYF. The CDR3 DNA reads TGTGCCAGCAGCTTAGTCTTCCAGGGGAAGTACTACGAGCAGTACTTC. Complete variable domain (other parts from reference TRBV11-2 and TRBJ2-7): EAGVAQSPRYKIIEKRQSVAFWCNPISGHATLYWYQQILGQGPKLLIQFQNNGVVDDSQLPKDRFSAERLKGVDSTLKIQPAKLEDSAVYLCASSLVFQGKYYEQYFGPGTRLTVT.

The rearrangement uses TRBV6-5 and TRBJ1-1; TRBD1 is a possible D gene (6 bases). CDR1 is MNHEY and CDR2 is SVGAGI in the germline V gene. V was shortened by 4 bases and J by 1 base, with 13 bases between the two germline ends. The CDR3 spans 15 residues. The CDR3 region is CASSSSGVGNTEAFF. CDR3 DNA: TGTGCCAGCAGTTCGTCAGGGGTCGGGAACACTGAAGCTTTCTTT.